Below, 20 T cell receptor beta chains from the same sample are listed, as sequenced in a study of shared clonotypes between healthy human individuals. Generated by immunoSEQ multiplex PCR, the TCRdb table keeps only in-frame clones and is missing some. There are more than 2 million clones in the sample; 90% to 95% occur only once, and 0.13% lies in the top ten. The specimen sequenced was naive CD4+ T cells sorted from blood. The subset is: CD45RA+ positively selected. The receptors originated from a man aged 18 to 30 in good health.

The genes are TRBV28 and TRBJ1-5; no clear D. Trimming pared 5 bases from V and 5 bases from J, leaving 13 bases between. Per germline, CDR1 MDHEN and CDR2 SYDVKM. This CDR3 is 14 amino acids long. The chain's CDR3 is CASSRTVGYQPQHF. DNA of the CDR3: TGTGCCAGCAGTAGGACGGTAGGCTATCAGCCCCAGCATTTT.

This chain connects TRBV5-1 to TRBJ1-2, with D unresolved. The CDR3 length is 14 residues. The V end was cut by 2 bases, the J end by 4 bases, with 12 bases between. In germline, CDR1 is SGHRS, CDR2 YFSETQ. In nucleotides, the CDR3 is TGCGCCAGCAGCTTAGATGCCCTCGGCTATGGCTACACCTTC. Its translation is CASSLDALGYGYTF.

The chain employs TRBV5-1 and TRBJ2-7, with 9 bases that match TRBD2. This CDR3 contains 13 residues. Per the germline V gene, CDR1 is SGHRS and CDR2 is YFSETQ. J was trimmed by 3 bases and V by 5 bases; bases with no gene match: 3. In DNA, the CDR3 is TGCGCCAGCAGAAGGACTAGCGTCTACGAGCAGTACTTC. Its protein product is CASRRTSVYEQYF.

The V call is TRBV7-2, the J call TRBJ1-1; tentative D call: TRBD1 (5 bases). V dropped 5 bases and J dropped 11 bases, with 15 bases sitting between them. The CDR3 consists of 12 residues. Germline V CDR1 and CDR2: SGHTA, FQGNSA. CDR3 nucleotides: TGTGCCAGCAGCGGAGCAGGGATAGGGGCTTTCTTT. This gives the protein CASSGAGIGAFF. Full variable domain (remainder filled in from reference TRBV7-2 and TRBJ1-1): GAGVSQSPSNKVTEKGKDVELRCDPISGHTALYWYRQSLGQGLEFLIYFQGNSAPDKSGLPSDRFSAERTGGSVSTLTIQRTQQEDSAVYLCASSGAGIGAFFGQGTRLTVV.

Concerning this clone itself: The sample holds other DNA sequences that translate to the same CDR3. Here the CDR3 DNA reads TGTGCCAGCAGCCCTCGGACTAGCGGGAGGGCCTGGGACACCGGGGAGCTGTTTTTT. Encoded protein: CASSPRTSGRAWDTGELFF. The chain is built from TRBV7-2 and TRBJ2-2, with 15 bases matching TRBD2. J was trimmed by 3 bases and V by 5 bases; bases with no gene match: 10. The V gene's germline CDR1 is SGHTA and CDR2 FQGNSA. CDR3 length equals 19 residues.

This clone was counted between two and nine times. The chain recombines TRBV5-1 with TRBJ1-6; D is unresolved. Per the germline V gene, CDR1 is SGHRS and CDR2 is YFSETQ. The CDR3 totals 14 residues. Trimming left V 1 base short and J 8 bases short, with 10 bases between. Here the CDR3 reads CASSLKGSDSPLHF. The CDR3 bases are TGCGCCAGCAGCTTGAAGGGTAGCGATTCACCCCTCCACTTT.

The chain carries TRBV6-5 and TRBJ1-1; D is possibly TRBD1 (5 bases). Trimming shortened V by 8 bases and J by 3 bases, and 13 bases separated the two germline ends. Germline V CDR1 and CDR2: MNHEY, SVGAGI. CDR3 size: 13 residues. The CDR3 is CASGRGAHTEAFF. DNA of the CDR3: TGTGCCAGCGGCCGAGGGGCCCACACTGAAGCTTTCTTT.

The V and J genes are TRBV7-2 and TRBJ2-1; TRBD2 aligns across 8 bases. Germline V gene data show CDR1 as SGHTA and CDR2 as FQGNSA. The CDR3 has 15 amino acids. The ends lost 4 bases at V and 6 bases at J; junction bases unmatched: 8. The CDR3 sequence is CASSSPAGAINEQFF. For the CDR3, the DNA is TGTGCCAGCAGCTCCCCAGCGGGAGCTATCAATGAGCAGTTCTTC.

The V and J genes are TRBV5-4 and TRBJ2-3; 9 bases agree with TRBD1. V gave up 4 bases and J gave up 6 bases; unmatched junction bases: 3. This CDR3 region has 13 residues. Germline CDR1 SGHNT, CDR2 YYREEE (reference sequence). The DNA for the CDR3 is TGTGCCAGCAGCGTACAGGGGGCTGATACGCAGTATTTT. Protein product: CASSVQGADTQYF.

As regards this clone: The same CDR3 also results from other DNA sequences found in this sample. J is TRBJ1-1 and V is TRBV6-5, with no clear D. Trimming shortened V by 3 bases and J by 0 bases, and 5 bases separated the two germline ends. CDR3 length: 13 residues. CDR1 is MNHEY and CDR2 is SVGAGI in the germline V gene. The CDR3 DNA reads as TGTGCCAGCAGTTATAGCGTGAACACTGAAGCTTTCTTT. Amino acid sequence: CASSYSVNTEAFF.

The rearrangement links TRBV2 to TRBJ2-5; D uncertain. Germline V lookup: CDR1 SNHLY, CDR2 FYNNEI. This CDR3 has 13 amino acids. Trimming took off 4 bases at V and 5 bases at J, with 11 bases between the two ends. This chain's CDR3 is CASSGEPRETQYF. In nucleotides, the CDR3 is TGTGCCAGCAGTGGGGAACCCAGGGAGACCCAGTACTTC.

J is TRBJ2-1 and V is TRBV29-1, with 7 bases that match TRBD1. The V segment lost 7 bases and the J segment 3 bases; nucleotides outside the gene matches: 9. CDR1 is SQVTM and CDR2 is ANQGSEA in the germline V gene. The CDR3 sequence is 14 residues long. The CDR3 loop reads CSDVEWTGYNEQFF. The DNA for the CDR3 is TGCAGCGATGTCGAATGGACAGGCTACAATGAGCAGTTCTTC.

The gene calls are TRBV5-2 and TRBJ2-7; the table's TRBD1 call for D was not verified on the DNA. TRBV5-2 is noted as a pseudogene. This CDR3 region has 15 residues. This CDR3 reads CASSHPGQGIREQYF. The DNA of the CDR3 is TGTGCCAGCAGCCATCCGGGACAGGGCATCCGCGAGCAGTACTTC.

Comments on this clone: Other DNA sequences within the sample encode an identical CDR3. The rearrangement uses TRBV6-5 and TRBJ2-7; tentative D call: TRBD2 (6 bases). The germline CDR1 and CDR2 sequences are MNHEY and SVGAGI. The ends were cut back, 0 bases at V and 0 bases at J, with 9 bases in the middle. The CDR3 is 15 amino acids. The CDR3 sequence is CASSYSGGSSYEQYF. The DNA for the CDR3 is TGTGCCAGCAGTTACTCGGGGGGAAGCTCCTACGAGCAGTACTTC.

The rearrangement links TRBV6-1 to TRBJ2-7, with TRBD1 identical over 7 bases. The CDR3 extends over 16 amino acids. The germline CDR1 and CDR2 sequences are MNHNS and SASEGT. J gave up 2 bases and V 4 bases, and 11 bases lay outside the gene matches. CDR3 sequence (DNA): TGTGCCAGCAGTGGCAACAGGGGAGTCCCCCCCTACGAGCAGTACTTC. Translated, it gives CASSGNRGVPPYEQYF.

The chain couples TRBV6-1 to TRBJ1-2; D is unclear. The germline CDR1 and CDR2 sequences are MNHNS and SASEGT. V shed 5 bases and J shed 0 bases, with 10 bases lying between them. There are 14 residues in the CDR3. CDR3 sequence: CASSWTGANYGYTF. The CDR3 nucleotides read TGTGCCAGCAGTTGGACGGGAGCTAACTATGGCTACACCTTC.

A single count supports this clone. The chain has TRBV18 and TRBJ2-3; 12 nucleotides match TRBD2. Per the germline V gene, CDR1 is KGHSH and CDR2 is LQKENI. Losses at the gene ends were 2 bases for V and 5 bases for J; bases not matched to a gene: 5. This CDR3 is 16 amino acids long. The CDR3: CASSPNPSGRGDTQYF. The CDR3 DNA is TGTGCCAGCTCACCAAACCCTAGCGGGAGGGGAGATACGCAGTATTTT. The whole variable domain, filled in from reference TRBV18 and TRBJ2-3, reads NAGVMQNPRHLVRRRGQEARLRCSPMKGHSHVYWYRQLPEEGLKFMVYLQKENIIDESGMPKERFSAEFPKEGPSILRIQQVVRGDSAAYFCASSPNPSGRGDTQYFGPGTRLTVL.

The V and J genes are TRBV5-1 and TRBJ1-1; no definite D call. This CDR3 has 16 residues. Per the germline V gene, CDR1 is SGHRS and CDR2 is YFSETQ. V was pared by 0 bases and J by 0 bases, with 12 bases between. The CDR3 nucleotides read TGCGCCAGCAGCTTGGGCCCCAGAGATATGAACACTGAAGCTTTCTTT. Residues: CASSLGPRDMNTEAFF.

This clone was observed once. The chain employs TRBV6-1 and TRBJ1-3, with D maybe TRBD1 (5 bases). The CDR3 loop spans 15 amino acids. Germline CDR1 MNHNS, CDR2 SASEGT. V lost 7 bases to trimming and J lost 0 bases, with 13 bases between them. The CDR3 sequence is CASTKDRNSGNTIYF. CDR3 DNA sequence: TGTGCCAGCACTAAAGACAGAAACTCTGGAAACACCATATATTTT.

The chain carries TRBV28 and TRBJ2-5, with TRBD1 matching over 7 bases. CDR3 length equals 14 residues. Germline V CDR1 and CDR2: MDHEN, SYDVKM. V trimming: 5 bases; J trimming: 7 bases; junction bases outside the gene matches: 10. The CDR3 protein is CASSPGTARGTQYF. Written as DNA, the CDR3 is TGTGCCAGCAGTCCAGGGACAGCCCGAGGGACCCAGTACTTC.